Listed below are T cell receptor beta chains from one sample, sequenced in a study of vaccination and CD4 T cells after COVID-19. These receptors lack a known antigen. TCRdb redid the calling of the PCR reads with MiXCR, one entry per CDR3 protein. Counted here are some 14,000 distinct CDR3 sequences, around 56% occurring once; the ten biggest clones make up about a fifth. Specimen: cultured CD4+ T cells from blood, collected after SARS-CoV-2 vaccination. These receptors originate from a human donor with COVID-19. The CDR3 runs from the conserved cysteine through the conserved F or W. The D gene is left open where the match is weak. Clone size is stated in some rows and not others, as once, few, many or a class when expanded.

clone_size j_call d_call v_call cdr3_nt cdr3_aa
NA TRBJ1-2 TRBD1 TRBV28 TGTGCCAGCAGTGGGACAGGGTTCTATGGCTACACCTTC CASSGTGFYGYTF
NA TRBJ1-5 NA TRBV20-1 TGCAGTGCTAGAGGCGGGGCAGCGAGCAATCAGCCCCAGCATTTT CSARGGAASNQPQHF
NA TRBJ1-5 NA TRBV2 TGTGCCAGCAGTGAAGGGAGAGGGGCACAGCCCCAGCATTTT CASSEGRGAQPQHF
once TRBJ1-5 NA TRBV19 TGTGCCAGTACCTCCGGTTCGGGCAAGGGGCAGCCCCAGCATTTT CASTSGSGKGQPQHF
NA TRBJ2-2 TRBD2 TRBV7-9 TGTGCCAGCAGCTCTTTAGCGGGGGGCAACACCGGGGAGCTGTTTTTT CASSSLAGGNTGELFF
NA TRBJ1-2 TRBD1 TRBV12-3/TRBV12-4 TGTGCCAGCACCTCGACAGGGATGCAGGGCTACACCTTC CASTSTGMQGYTF
few TRBJ1-6 TRBD1 TRBV12-3/TRBV12-4 TGTGCCAGCAGTCTCCTCCGCGGACAGGGGCGGTCACCCCTCCACTTT CASSLLRGQGRSPLHF
few TRBJ2-5 NA TRBV7-8 TGTGCCAGCAGCATCCGGGGTCGAAAAGAGACCCAGTACTTC CASSIRGRKETQYF
few TRBJ2-7 NA TRBV19 TGTGCCAGTAGTAGGGCCCGGGACGGTTCCTACGAGCAGTACTTC CASSRARDGSYEQYF
NA TRBJ2-3 NA TRBV7-9 TGTGCCAGCAGCTCTACTCCGACAGATACGCAGTATTTT CASSSTPTDTQYF
NA TRBJ1-5 NA TRBV19 TGTGCCAGTAGTATACAGTGGGGCAATCAGCCCCAGCATTTT CASSIQWGNQPQHF
NA TRBJ1-6 TRBD1 TRBV14 TGTGCCAGCAGCCAATGGGACAGGGGTAGTTCACCCCTCCACTTT CASSQWDRGSSPLHF
NA TRBJ1-6 NA TRBV7-8 TGTGCCAGCAGCTTAACTACCGGGACAAGCCCACCCCTCCACTTT CASSLTTGTSPPLHF
NA TRBJ2-5 TRBD2 TRBV7-3 TGTGCCAGCAGCGTGTCAGCGGGGGTTCAAGAGACCCAGTACTTC CASSVSAGVQETQYF
NA TRBJ1-2 TRBD1 TRBV20-1 TGCAGTGCTAGAGATGGTGCAGGGGGCGAAAGGAATGGCTACACCTTC CSARDGAGGERNGYTF